This T cell receptor beta chain was captured by sequencing in a study of blood T cells in healthy people across ages. About this clonotype: Its antigen remains unidentified.

Total RNA extracted from each sample amounted to at least 6 micrograms. Study results and limitations: Per million T cells, TCR beta diversity dropped about linearly as age rose.

Germline V gene sequence: CDR1 LGHDT, CDR2 YNNKEL (reference sequence). J was trimmed by 4 bases and V by 5 bases; bases with no gene match: 14. CDR3 length equals 17 residues. The use of a sample-barcoded 5' primer and a J-beta primer mix characterized a second PCR of roughly 6 to 11 cycles. A template-switch adaptor with 12 random nucleotides tagged each cDNA molecule. In TCRdb, the 5' RACE reads were re-called with MiXCR into one record per CDR3 protein. The sample shows fewer than 2,000,000 distinct CDR3 sequences, around 42% of them seen only once. Sequenced: blood. This TCR derives from a human donor in good health. V usage is TRBV3-1 and J usage is TRBJ2-1; 7 bases are a match to TRBD2. The CDR3 region has the DNA TGTGCCAGCAGCTATACCCCTAGCGGCCCACCATACAATGAGCAGTTCTTC. It is translated as CASSYTPSGPPYNEQFF.